This T cell receptor beta chain was identified in a study of human T cells and chemical hapten exposure. This clonotype came up a few times. There are 13 residues in the CDR3. Germline CDR1 is SQVTM and CDR2 is ANQGSEA. Between the trimmed V and J ends, which lost 6 bases and 0 bases, there was a span of 11 bases. Using its own MiXCR run on the RACE reads, TCRdb lists one record per CDR3 protein. The table lists tens of thousands of distinct CDR3 sequences, approximately 11% of them singletons. Time point noted: patch test 1, 2 weeks after DPC sensitization. The treatment here: therapeutic diphenylcyclopropenone sensitization with weekly scalp DPC. Total RNA came from unfractionated whole blood.

V gene TRBV29-1 combines with J gene TRBJ2-5, with D perhaps matching TRBD1 or TRBD2 (5 bases each). This receptor was identified in a woman in her 40s with alopecia areata. Some clones in this sample may be carry-over from other donors' samples. Source: whole blood, taken in connection with sensitization to the hapten diphenylcyclopropenone (DPC). The chain's CDR3 is CSVPGPHQETQYF. The CDR3 coding sequence is TGCAGCGTCCCGGGACCCCACCAAGAGACCCAGTACTTC.